A selection of T cell receptor beta chains follows, all from one sample in a study of glioma-infiltrating T cells. TCRdb analysed the multiplex PCR reads with MiXCR anew, one entry per CDR3 protein. The repertoire includes 300,000 to 450,000 distinct CDR3 sequences, around 45% of them detected once, and around 12% sits in the top ten. What was sequenced was glioma tissue, nonneoplastic brain tissue, or PBMCs (not recorded which). All receptors derive from a human donor with low-grade glioma or glioblastoma, undergoing nonglioma brain surgery, or in good health (not recorded which). Each CDR3 is given with its conserved first and last residue. The D gene is left open where the match is weak. Size values are once, few and many counts, or a class for expanded clones, and some rows have none.

>TRBJ2-1|TRBD2|few|TRBV7-3
TGTGCCAGCAGCTTAAATTATCTAGCGGGGGCGTCGGATGAGCAGTTCTTC
CASSLNYLAGASDEQFF
>TRBJ2-1|TRBD1|few|TRBV6-5
TGTGCCAGCAGTTATCGGGACAGGGCATTTGTTTCCTACAATGAGCAGTTCTTC
CASSYRDRAFVSYNEQFF
>TRBJ1-1|TRBD1|many|TRBV28
TGTGCCAGCAGTTTTTGGGACAGGCAGAACACTGAAGCTTTCTTT
CASSFWDRQNTEAFF
>TRBJ2-1|-|once|TRBV10-3
TGTGCCATCAGTGAGTCGATGGGTAGCTCCTACAATGAGCAGTTCTTC
CAISESMGSSYNEQFF
>TRBJ2-3|-|-|TRBV5-6
TGTGCCAGCAGCTTTGGAGCACACACAGATACGCAGTATTTT
CASSFGAHTDTQYF
>TRBJ2-1|-|many|TRBV28
TGTGCCAGCAGTTCTTGGAATTACAATGAGCAGTTCTTC
CASSSWNYNEQFF
>TRBJ1-1|-|many|TRBV29-1
TGCAGCGTTGATACAGGAGTGGTACCGTATGACCTGGGGGAGGCTTTCTTT
CSVDTGVVPYDLGEAFF
>TRBJ1-1|TRBD1|-|TRBV20-1
TGCAGTGCCTCGGGACAGGGTCGAGTAACTGAAGCTTTCTTT
CSASGQGRVTEAFF
>TRBJ2-3|-|few|TRBV5-4
TGTGCCAGCAGCTTGTACGGGGGCACAGATACGCAGTATTTT
CASSLYGGTDTQYF
>TRBJ2-7|-|-|TRBV2
TGTGCCACCTCAGGGGTCCCCTGCGAGCAGTACTTC
CATSGVPCEQYF
>TRBJ2-1|-|few|TRBV2
TGTGCCAGCAGTCGGACTAGGGGGGGCAACAATGAGCAGTTCTTC
CASSRTRGGNNEQFF
>TRBJ1-1|-|-|TRBV19
TGTGCCAGTAGTAGAGGCGGTGGGAAGGTGAACACTGAAGCTTTCTTT
CASSRGGGKVNTEAFF
>TRBJ2-7|TRBD2|-|TRBV3-1
TGTGCCAGCAGCCCTAGCGGGAGGACCTTCTACGAGCAGTACTTC
CASSPSGRTFYEQYF
>TRBJ2-7|TRBD2|-|TRBV28
TGTGCCAGCAGTCCCTGGACTAGCGGGAAGTACGAGCAGTACTTC
CASSPWTSGKYEQYF
>TRBJ2-3|TRBD2|few|TRBV7-2
TGTGCCAGCAGCCGGACTAGCGGGAGCAGTGATACGCAGTATTTT
CASSRTSGSSDTQYF
>TRBJ2-1|TRBD2|many|TRBV25-1
TGTGCCAGCAGTGAATGGGGACTAGCGAAGGATGAGCAGTTCTTC
CASSEWGLAKDEQFF
>TRBJ2-3|TRBD1|few|TRBV24-1
TGTGCCACCAGCGGACAGGGGGGTACAGATACGCAGTATTTT
CATSGQGGTDTQYF